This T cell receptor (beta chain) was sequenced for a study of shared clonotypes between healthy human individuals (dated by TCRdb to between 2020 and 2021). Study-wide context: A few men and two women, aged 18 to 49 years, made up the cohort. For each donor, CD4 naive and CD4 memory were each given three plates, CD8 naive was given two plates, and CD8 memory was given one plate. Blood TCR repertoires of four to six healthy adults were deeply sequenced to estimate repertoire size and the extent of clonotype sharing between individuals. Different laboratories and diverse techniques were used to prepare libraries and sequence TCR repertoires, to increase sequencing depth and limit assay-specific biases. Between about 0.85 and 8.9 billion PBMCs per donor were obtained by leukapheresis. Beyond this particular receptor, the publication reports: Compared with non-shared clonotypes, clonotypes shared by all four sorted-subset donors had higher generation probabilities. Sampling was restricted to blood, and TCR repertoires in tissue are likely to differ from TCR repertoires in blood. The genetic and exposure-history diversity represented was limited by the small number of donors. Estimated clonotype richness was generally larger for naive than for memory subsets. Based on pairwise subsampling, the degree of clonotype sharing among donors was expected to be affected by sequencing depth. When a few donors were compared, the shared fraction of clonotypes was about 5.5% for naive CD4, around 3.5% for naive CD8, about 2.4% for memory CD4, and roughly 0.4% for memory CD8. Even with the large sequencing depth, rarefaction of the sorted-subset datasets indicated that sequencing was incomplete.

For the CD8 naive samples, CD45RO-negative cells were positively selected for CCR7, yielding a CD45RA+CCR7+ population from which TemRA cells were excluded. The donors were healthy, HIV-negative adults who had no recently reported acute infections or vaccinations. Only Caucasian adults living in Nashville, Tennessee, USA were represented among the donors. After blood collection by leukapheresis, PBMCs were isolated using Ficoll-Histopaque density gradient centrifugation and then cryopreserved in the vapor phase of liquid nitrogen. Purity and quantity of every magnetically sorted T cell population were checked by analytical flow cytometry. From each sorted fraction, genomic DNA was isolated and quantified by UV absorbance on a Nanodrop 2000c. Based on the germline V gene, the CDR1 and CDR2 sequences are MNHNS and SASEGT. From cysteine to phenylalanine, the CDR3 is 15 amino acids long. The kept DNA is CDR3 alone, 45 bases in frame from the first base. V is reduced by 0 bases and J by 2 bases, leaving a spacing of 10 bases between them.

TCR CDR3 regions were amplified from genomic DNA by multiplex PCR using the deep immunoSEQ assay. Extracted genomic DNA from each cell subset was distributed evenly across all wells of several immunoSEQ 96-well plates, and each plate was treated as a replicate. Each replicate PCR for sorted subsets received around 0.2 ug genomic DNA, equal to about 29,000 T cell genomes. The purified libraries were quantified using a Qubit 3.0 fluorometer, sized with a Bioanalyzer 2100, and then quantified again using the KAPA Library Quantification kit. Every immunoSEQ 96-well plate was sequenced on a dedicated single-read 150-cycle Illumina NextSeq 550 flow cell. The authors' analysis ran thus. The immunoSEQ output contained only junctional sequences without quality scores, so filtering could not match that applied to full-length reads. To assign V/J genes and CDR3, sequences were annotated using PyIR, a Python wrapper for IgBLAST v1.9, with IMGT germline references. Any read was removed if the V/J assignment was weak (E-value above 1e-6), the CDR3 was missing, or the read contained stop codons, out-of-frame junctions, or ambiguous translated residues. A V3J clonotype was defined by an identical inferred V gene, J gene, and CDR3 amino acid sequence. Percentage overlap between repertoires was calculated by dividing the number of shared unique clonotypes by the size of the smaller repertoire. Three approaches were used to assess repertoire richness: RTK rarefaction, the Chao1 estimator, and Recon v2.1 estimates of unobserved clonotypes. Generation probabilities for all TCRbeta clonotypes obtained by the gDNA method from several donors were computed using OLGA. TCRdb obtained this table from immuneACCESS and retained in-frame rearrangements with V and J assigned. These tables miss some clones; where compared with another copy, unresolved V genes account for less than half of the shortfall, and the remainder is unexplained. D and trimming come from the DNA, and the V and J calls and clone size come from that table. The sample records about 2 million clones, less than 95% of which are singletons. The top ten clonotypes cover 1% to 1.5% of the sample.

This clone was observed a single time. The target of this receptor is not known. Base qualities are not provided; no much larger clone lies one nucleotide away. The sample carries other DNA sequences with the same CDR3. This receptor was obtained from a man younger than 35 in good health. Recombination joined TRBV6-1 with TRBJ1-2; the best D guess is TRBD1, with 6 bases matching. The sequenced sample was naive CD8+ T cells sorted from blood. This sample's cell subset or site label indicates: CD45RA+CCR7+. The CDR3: CASSEASGGNYGYTF. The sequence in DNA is TGTGCCAGCAGTGAAGCCTCCGGGGGCAACTATGGCTACACCTTC.